This T cell receptor beta chain is drawn from a study of brain metastases from non-small cell lung cancer. As to this clone: Its antigen is undetermined. The germline gene is not matched at one end of the junction; a read error may be the cause.

The CDR3 totals 15 residues. Germline V gene sequence: CDR1 MNHEY, CDR2 SMNVEV (reference sequence). Method: immunoSEQ multiplex PCR; TCRdb's copy keeps in-frame clones and lacks some. The sample has approximately 1,900 clones, roughly 83% seen once. General observations from the study: Brain metastases had lower T-cell infiltration than primary tumors. T-cell clones appeared expanded in around 64% of brain metastases relative to matched primary tumors. Paired brain metastases and primary tumors largely shared TCR repertoires.

The clonotype originates from a donor older than 35 with non-small cell lung cancer. The J gene is TRBJ2-2, the V gene TRBV27; tentative D call: TRBD1 (6 bases). Sequenced input: tissue from a brain metastasis. The CDR3: CASSHGTPNTEELFF. DNA of the CDR3: TGTGCCAGCAGCCACGGGACACCGAACACCGAGGAGCTGTTTTTT.